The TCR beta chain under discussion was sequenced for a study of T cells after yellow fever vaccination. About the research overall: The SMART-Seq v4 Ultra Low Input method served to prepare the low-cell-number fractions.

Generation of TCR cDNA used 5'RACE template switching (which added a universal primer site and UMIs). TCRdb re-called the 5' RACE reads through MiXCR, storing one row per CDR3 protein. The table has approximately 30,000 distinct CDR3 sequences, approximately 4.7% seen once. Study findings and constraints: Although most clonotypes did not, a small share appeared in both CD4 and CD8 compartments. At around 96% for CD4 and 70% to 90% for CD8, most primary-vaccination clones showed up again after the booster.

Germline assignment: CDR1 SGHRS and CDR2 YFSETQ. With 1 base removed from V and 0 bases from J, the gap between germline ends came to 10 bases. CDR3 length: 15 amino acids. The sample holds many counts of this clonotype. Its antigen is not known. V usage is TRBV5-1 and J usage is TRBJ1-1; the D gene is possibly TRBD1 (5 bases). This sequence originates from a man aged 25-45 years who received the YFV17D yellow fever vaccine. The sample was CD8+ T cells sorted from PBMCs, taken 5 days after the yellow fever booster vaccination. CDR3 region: CASSLSLGVNTEAFF. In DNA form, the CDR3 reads TGCGCCAGCAGCTTGTCGCTAGGGGTGAACACTGAAGCTTTCTTT.